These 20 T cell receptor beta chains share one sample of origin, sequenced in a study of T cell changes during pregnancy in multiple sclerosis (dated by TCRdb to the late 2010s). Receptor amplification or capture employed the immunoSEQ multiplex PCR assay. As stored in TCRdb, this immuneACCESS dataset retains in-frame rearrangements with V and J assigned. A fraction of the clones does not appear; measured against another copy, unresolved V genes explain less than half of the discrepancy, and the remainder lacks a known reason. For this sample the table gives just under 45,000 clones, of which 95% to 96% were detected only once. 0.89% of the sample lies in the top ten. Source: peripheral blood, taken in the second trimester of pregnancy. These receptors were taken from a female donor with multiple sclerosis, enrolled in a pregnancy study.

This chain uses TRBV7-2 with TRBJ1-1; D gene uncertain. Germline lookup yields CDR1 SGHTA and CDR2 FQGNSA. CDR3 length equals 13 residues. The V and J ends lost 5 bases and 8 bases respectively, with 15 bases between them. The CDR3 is CASSLPGVNEAFF. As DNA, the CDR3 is TGTGCCAGCAGCCTACCGGGAGTAAACGAAGCTTTCTTT.

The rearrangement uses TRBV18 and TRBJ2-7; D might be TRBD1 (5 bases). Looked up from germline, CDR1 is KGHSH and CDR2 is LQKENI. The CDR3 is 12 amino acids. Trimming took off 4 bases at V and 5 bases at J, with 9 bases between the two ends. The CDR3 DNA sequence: TGTGCCAGCTCACGCGTAGGGGACGAGCAGTACTTC. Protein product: CASSRVGDEQYF.

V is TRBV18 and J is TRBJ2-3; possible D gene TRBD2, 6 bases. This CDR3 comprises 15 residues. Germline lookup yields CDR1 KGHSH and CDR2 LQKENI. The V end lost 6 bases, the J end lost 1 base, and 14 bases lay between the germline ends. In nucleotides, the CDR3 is TGTGCCAGCTCTTCGGGGGTTTACGGCACAGATACGCAGTATTTT. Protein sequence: CASSSGVYGTDTQYF.

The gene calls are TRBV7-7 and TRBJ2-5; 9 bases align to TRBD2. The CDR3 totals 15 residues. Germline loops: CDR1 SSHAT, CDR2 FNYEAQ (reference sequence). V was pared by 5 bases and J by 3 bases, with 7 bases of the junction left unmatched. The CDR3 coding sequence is TGTGCCAGCAGCCTCGGTCAGCGGGGGGAAGAGACCCAGTACTTC. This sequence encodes CASSLGQRGEETQYF.

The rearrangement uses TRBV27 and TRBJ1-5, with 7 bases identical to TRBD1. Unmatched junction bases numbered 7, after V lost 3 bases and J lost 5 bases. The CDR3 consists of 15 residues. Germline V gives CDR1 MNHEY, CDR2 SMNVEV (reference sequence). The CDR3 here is CASSFRQGEYQPQHF. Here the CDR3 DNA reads TGTGCCAGCAGTTTCCGACAGGGCGAGTATCAGCCCCAGCATTTT.

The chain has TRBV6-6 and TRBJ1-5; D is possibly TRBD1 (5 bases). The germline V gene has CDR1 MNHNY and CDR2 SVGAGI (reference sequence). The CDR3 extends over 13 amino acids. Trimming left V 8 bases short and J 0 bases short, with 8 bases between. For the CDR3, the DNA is TGTGCCAGCGACAGCCTTAGCAATCAGCCCCAGCATTTT. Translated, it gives CASDSLSNQPQHF.

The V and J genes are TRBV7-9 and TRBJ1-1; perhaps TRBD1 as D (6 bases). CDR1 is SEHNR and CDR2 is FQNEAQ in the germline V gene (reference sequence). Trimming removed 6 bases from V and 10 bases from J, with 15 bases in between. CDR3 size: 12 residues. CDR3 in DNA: TGTGCCAGCAGTTCCACAGGGTCGGGAGCTTTCTTT. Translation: CASSSTGSGAFF.

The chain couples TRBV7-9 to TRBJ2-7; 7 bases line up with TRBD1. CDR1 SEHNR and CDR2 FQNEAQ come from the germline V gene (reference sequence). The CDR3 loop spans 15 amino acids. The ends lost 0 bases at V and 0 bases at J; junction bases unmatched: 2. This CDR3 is CASSLAWDSSYEQYF. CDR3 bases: TGTGCCAGCAGCTTAGCCTGGGACAGCTCCTACGAGCAGTACTTC.

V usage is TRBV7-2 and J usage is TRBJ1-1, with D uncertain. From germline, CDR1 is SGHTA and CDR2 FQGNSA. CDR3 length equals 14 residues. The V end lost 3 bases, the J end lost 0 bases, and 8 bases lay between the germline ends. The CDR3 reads CASSFSRVNTEAFF. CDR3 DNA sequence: TGTGCCAGCAGCTTTTCTCGGGTGAACACTGAAGCTTTCTTT.

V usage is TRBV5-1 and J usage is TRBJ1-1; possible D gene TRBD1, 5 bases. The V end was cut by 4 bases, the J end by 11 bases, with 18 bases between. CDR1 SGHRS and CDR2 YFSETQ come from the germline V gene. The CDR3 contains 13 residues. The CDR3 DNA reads TGCGCCAGCAGCCCGGAGGGGTCCCAAGGGGCTTTCTTT. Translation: CASSPEGSQGAFF. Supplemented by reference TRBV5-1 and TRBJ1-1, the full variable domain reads KAGVTQTPRYLIKTRGQQVTLSCSPISGHRSVSWYQQTPGQGLQFLFEYFSETQRNKGNFPGRFSGRQFSNSRSEMNVSTLELGDSALYLCASSPEGSQGAFFGQGTRLTVV.

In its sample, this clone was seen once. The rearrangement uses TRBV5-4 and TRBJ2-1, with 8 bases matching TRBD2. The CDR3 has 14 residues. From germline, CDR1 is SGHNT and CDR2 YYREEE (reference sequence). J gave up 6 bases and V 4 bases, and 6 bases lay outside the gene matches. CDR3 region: CASSPRTSLNEQFF. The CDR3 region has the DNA TGTGCCAGCAGCCCTAGGACTAGCCTCAATGAGCAGTTCTTC.

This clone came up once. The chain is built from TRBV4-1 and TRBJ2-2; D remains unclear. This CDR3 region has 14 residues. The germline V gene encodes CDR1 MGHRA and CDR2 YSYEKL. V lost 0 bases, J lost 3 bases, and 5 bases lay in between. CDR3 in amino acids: CASSQETHTGELFF. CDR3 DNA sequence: TGCGCCAGCAGCCAAGAAACACACACCGGGGAGCTGTTTTTT.

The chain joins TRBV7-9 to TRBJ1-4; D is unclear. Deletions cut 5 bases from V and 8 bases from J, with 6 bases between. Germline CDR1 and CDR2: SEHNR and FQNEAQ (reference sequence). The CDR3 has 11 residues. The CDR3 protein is CASSMREKLFF. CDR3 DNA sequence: TGTGCCAGCAGCATGCGAGAAAAACTGTTTTTT.

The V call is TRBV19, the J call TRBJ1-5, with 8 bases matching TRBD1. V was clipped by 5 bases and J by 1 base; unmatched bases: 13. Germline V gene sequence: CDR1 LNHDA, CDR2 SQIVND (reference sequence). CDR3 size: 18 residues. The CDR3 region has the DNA TGTGCCAGTAGTGCAAAGCCGGGACAGGTTCGGAGCAATCAGCCCCAGCATTTT. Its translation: CASSAKPGQVRSNQPQHF. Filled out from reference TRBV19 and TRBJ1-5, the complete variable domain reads DGGITQSPKYLFRKEGQNVTLSCEQNLNHDAMYWYRQDPGQGLRLIYYSQIVNDFQKGDIAEGYSVSREKKESFPLTVTSAQKNPTAFYLCASSAKPGQVRSNQPQHFGDGTRLSIL.

The CDR3 DNA reads as TGTGCCAGCAGCTCAGGCAGGGGGAACTCGGGCGAAAAACTGTTTTTT. Translated, it gives CASSSGRGNSGEKLFF. The chain uses TRBV7-9 and TRBJ1-4; 7 bases are a match to TRBD1. The CDR3 runs 16 residues. Germline V gene sequence: CDR1 SEHNR, CDR2 FQNEAQ (reference sequence). V gave up 4 bases and J gave up 8 bases; unmatched junction bases: 13.

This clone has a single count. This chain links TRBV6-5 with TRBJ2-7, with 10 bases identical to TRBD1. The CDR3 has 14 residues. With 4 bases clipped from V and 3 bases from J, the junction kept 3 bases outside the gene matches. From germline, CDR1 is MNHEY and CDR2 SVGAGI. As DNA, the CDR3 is TGTGCCAGCAGTTCAGGACAGGGGGTCTACGAGCAGTACTTC. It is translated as CASSSGQGVYEQYF.

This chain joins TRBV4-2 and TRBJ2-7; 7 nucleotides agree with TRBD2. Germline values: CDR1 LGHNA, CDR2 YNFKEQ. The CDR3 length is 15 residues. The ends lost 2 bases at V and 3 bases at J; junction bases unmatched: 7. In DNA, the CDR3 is TGTGCCAGCAGCCAAAATCTAGCGGCCCACTACGAGCAGTACTTC. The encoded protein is CASSQNLAAHYEQYF.

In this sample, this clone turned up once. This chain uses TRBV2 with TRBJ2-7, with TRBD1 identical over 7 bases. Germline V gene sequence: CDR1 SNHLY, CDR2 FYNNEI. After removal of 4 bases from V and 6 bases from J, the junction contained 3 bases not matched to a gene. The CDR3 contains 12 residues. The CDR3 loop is CASSAQGREQYF. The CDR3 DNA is TGTGCCAGCAGTGCACAGGGGCGCGAGCAGTACTTC.

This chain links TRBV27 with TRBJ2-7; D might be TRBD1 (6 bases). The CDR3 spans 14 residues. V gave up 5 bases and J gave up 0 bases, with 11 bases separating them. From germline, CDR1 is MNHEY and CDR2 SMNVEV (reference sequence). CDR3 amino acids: CASSTRTASYEQYF. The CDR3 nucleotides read TGTGCCAGCAGTACTCGGACAGCCTCCTACGAGCAGTACTTC.

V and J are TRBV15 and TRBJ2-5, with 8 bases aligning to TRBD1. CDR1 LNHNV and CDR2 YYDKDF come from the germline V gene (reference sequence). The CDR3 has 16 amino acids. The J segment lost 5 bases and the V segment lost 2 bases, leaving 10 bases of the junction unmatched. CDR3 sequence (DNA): TGTGCCACCAGCAGACTAGACCAGGGGGCCCGGGAGACCCAGTACTTC. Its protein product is CATSRLDQGARETQYF.